This is a list of T cell receptor beta chains from one sample in a study of blood T cell repertoires in COVID-19. The protocol was immunoSEQ multiplex PCR, while the TCRdb copy is restricted to in-frame clones and leaves out a portion. The table lists some 30,000 clones, approximately 85% of them singletons. Input material: peripheral blood. These receptors originate from a man aged 55 to 70 with active COVID-19. The CDR3 runs from the conserved cysteine through the conserved F or W. The order of the fields is D gene, J gene, clone size, V gene, CDR3 DNA, CDR3 protein. The D gene is left open where the match is weak. Some rows mark clone size as missing; the rest say once, few, many or name a class of expanded clone.

d_call: TRBD1
j_call: TRBJ2-7
clone_size: NA
v_call: TRBV2
cdr3_nt: TGTGCCAGCAGTCGACAGGGTGGACCCTACGAGCAGTACTTC
cdr3_aa: CASSRQGGPYEQYF

d_call: TRBD1
j_call: TRBJ1-1
clone_size: NA
v_call: TRBV5-8
cdr3_nt: TGTGCCAGCACCAGACAGGGGCGGACTGAAGCTTTCTTT
cdr3_aa: CASTRQGRTEAFF

d_call: NA
j_call: TRBJ2-3
clone_size: NA
v_call: TRBV9
cdr3_nt: TGTGCCAGCAGCACCGCGGGGCGCACAGATACGCAGTATTTT
cdr3_aa: CASSTAGRTDTQYF

d_call: NA
j_call: TRBJ2-6
clone_size: NA
v_call: TRBV5-1
cdr3_nt: TGCGCCAGCAGCTTGACAGCCTCTCTGGCTGCCAACGTCCTGACTTTC
cdr3_aa: CASSLTASLAANVLTF

d_call: TRBD1
j_call: TRBJ2-3
clone_size: NA
v_call: TRBV6-5
cdr3_nt: TGTGCCAGTGACAGGGTTGATACGCAGTATTTT
cdr3_aa: CASDRVDTQYF

d_call: TRBD2
j_call: TRBJ2-2
clone_size: NA
v_call: TRBV5-1
cdr3_nt: TGCGCCAGCAGCTTGTTACGGGGGGAAACTACCGGGGAGCTGTTTTTT
cdr3_aa: CASSLLRGETTGELFF

d_call: NA
j_call: TRBJ2-7
clone_size: NA
v_call: TRBV20-1
cdr3_nt: TGCAGTGCGACCGGGGCCTACGAGCAGTACTTC
cdr3_aa: CSATGAYEQYF

d_call: TRBD2
j_call: TRBJ2-5
clone_size: NA
v_call: TRBV9
cdr3_nt: TGTGCCAGCAGCGTAGCTTCCTTGGCGGGGGGACAAGAGACCCAGTACTTC
cdr3_aa: CASSVASLAGGQETQYF

d_call: TRBD2
j_call: TRBJ2-7
clone_size: NA
v_call: TRBV28
cdr3_nt: TGTGCCAGCACCACCCGTTGGCCTAGCGGGCGTGTTGGGCAGTACTTC
cdr3_aa: CASTTRWPSGRVGQYF

d_call: NA
j_call: TRBJ2-3
clone_size: NA
v_call: TRBV21-1
cdr3_nt: TGTGCCAGCAGCAAACAGGAACTAGCGGGAGCCAACGGGGGAGATACGCAGTATTTT
cdr3_aa: CASSKQELAGANGGDTQYF

d_call: NA
j_call: TRBJ2-1
clone_size: NA
v_call: TRBV6-5
cdr3_nt: TGTGCCAGCAGTCCACCGATAGGGGTGGGTAATGAGCAGTTCTTC
cdr3_aa: CASSPPIGVGNEQFF

d_call: TRBD2
j_call: TRBJ2-3
clone_size: NA
v_call: TRBV18
cdr3_nt: TGTGCCAGCTCTAAGGTTCTAGCGGGAGATACGCAGTATTTT
cdr3_aa: CASSKVLAGDTQYF

d_call: NA
j_call: TRBJ2-3
clone_size: NA
v_call: TRBV7-2
cdr3_nt: TGTGCCAGCAGCGCCCAGTTGGATACGCAGTATTTT
cdr3_aa: CASSAQLDTQYF

d_call: NA
j_call: TRBJ2-7
clone_size: NA
v_call: TRBV5-6
cdr3_nt: TGTGCCAGCAGCTCGGGATGGCGAGACCCCTCCTACGAGCAGTACTTC
cdr3_aa: CASSSGWRDPSYEQYF

d_call: NA
j_call: TRBJ2-3
clone_size: few
v_call: TRBV29-1
cdr3_nt: TGCAGCGTCGAGTGGAGCACAGATACGCAGTATTTT
cdr3_aa: CSVEWSTDTQYF

d_call: TRBD2
j_call: TRBJ2-1
clone_size: NA
v_call: TRBV28
cdr3_nt: TGTGCCAGCAGCCGCACGACTAGCGGGAGGGGGAATGAGCAGTTCTTC
cdr3_aa: CASSRTTSGRGNEQFF

d_call: TRBD2
j_call: TRBJ2-3
clone_size: NA
v_call: TRBV7-2
cdr3_nt: TGTGCCAGCAGCCAAGGGACTAGCGAATCAGATACGCAGTATTTT
cdr3_aa: CASSQGTSESDTQYF

d_call: NA
j_call: TRBJ1-2
clone_size: NA
v_call: TRBV7-9
cdr3_nt: TGTGCCAGCAGCTTATTAGAGTATGGCTACACCTTC
cdr3_aa: CASSLLEYGYTF

d_call: NA
j_call: TRBJ2-1
clone_size: NA
v_call: TRBV5-4
cdr3_nt: TGTGCCAGCAGCCCCAGCTCCTACAATGAGCAGTTCTTC
cdr3_aa: CASSPSSYNEQFF

d_call: TRBD2
j_call: TRBJ2-2
clone_size: NA
v_call: TRBV6-6
cdr3_nt: TGTGCCAGCAGAGAGACTAGCGGGAGGGCCGGGGAGCTGTTTTTT
cdr3_aa: CASRETSGRAGELFF

d_call: TRBD2
j_call: TRBJ2-1
clone_size: NA
v_call: TRBV9
cdr3_nt: TGTGCCAGCAGCGTAGTTGCGGGAGGTTACAATGAGCAGTTCTTC
cdr3_aa: CASSVVAGGYNEQFF

d_call: TRBD2
j_call: TRBJ2-5
clone_size: NA
v_call: TRBV10-1
cdr3_nt: TGCGCCAGCAGTGAAGGCGGGAGGGGAGAGACCCAGTACTTC
cdr3_aa: CASSEGGRGETQYF

d_call: TRBD1
j_call: TRBJ1-5
clone_size: NA
v_call: TRBV19
cdr3_nt: TGTGCCAGCGACGAGGGGGCAAGGGTTAAGCCCCAGCATTTT
cdr3_aa: CASDEGARVKPQHF

d_call: TRBD1
j_call: TRBJ1-1
clone_size: NA
v_call: TRBV18
cdr3_nt: TGTGCCAGCTCACCCGGGACAGGGCTTAACACTGAAGCTTTCTTT
cdr3_aa: CASSPGTGLNTEAFF

d_call: TRBD2
j_call: TRBJ2-3
clone_size: NA
v_call: TRBV25-1
cdr3_nt: TGTGCCAGCAGTGAGGCTAGCGGGACTACAGATACGCAGTATTTT
cdr3_aa: CASSEASGTTDTQYF

d_call: NA
j_call: TRBJ2-2
clone_size: NA
v_call: TRBV5-1
cdr3_nt: TGCGCCAGCAGCTCGTCTAGCGAAACCGGGGAGCTGTTTTTT
cdr3_aa: CASSSSSETGELFF

d_call: TRBD1
j_call: TRBJ1-5
clone_size: NA
v_call: TRBV18
cdr3_nt: TGTGCCAGCTCACCACCGGACAGGATGAATCAGCCCCAGCATTTT
cdr3_aa: CASSPPDRMNQPQHF

d_call: TRBD1
j_call: TRBJ1-5
clone_size: NA
v_call: TRBV6-5
cdr3_nt: TGTGCCAGCAGTCGTTCCGGGACAGTTAATCAGCCCCAGCATTTT
cdr3_aa: CASSRSGTVNQPQHF

d_call: TRBD2
j_call: TRBJ2-5
clone_size: NA
v_call: TRBV19
cdr3_nt: TGTGCCAGTAGCCAATCAACGGGAGGCCGAACAAACTTC
cdr3_aa: CASSQSTGGRTNF

d_call: NA
j_call: TRBJ2-2
clone_size: once
v_call: TRBV18
cdr3_nt: TGTGCCAGCTCACCCCAGGGCACCGGGGAGCTGTTTTTT
cdr3_aa: CASSPQGTGELFF

d_call: TRBD2
j_call: TRBJ2-7
clone_size: once
v_call: TRBV18
cdr3_nt: TGTGCCAGCTCATTCGGACTAGCGGGAGCCTACGAGCAGTACTTC
cdr3_aa: CASSFGLAGAYEQYF

d_call: TRBD2
j_call: TRBJ2-1
clone_size: NA
v_call: TRBV4-1
cdr3_nt: TGCGCCAGCAGCCAGGCCATTTCCGGGACTAGCAATGAGCAGTTCTTC
cdr3_aa: CASSQAISGTSNEQFF

d_call: NA
j_call: TRBJ2-5
clone_size: NA
v_call: TRBV5-8
cdr3_nt: TGTGCCAGCAGCGCGGGGACAGCCCCACAAGAGACCCAGTACTTC
cdr3_aa: CASSAGTAPQETQYF

d_call: NA
j_call: TRBJ1-5
clone_size: once
v_call: TRBV11-2
cdr3_nt: TGTGCCAGCAGCTTACATACCGGTAATCAGCCCCAGCATTTT
cdr3_aa: CASSLHTGNQPQHF

d_call: NA
j_call: TRBJ1-4
clone_size: NA
v_call: TRBV3-1/TRBV3-2
cdr3_nt: TGTGCCAGCAGCCAAGGAGCTGCAACTAATGAAAAACTGTTTTTT
cdr3_aa: CASSQGAATNEKLFF

d_call: NA
j_call: TRBJ2-7
clone_size: NA
v_call: TRBV7-8
cdr3_nt: TGTGCCAGCAGCGACGGGACTGTCACCTCCTACGAGCAGTACTTC
cdr3_aa: CASSDGTVTSYEQYF

d_call: TRBD2
j_call: TRBJ2-1
clone_size: NA
v_call: TRBV6-5
cdr3_nt: TGTGCCAGCAGCGCCGGCGGGGGCTACAATGAGCAGTTCTTC
cdr3_aa: CASSAGGGYNEQFF

d_call: NA
j_call: TRBJ2-1
clone_size: few
v_call: TRBV19
cdr3_nt: TGTGCCAGTAGTATAGGCGGGCTCAATGATGAGCAGTTCTTC
cdr3_aa: CASSIGGLNDEQFF

d_call: TRBD2
j_call: TRBJ2-5
clone_size: NA
v_call: TRBV10-3
cdr3_nt: TGTGCCACCCGGGACTACGTGGAGGAGACCCAGTACTTC
cdr3_aa: CATRDYVEETQYF

d_call: NA
j_call: TRBJ2-3
clone_size: NA
v_call: TRBV7-8
cdr3_nt: TGTGCCAGCAGCTTAGACGGAGGCCAAGATTGGGATACGCAGTATTTT
cdr3_aa: CASSLDGGQDWDTQYF

d_call: NA
j_call: TRBJ2-3
clone_size: NA
v_call: TRBV18
cdr3_nt: TGTGCCAGCTCACCGACCGGGAGTCCAGATACGCAGTATTTT
cdr3_aa: CASSPTGSPDTQYF

d_call: TRBD2
j_call: TRBJ2-1
clone_size: NA
v_call: TRBV24-1
cdr3_nt: TGTGCCACCAGTGCCATAGCGGGACACTACAATGAGCAGTTCTTC
cdr3_aa: CATSAIAGHYNEQFF

d_call: NA
j_call: TRBJ2-3
clone_size: NA
v_call: TRBV12-5
cdr3_nt: TGTGCTAGTGGTTTGGTAATGGTAGGCGGAAGCACAGATACGCAGTATTTT
cdr3_aa: CASGLVMVGGSTDTQYF

d_call: TRBD2
j_call: TRBJ2-1
clone_size: once
v_call: TRBV6-1
cdr3_nt: TGTGCCAGCAGTGAAGGGTCTAGCGGTCACAATGAGCAGTTCTTC
cdr3_aa: CASSEGSSGHNEQFF

d_call: TRBD2
j_call: TRBJ2-7
clone_size: once
v_call: TRBV7-8
cdr3_nt: TGTGCCAGCAGCTTTCTAGCGGCCACCTACGAGCAGTACTTC
cdr3_aa: CASSFLAATYEQYF

d_call: NA
j_call: TRBJ2-3
clone_size: few
v_call: TRBV19
cdr3_nt: TGTGCCAGTAGTATAACGGGGAGTCAGCCTTCCTCTAGCACAGATACGCAGTATTTT
cdr3_aa: CASSITGSQPSSSTDTQYF

d_call: NA
j_call: TRBJ2-7
clone_size: once
v_call: TRBV5-8
cdr3_nt: TGTGCCAGCAGCTTCACTAGGACGGGCTACGAGCAGTACTTC
cdr3_aa: CASSFTRTGYEQYF

d_call: TRBD1
j_call: TRBJ1-2
clone_size: few
v_call: TRBV9
cdr3_nt: TGTGCCAGCAGCTACCGGGACAGGGGGCTCTTTGGCTACACCTTC
cdr3_aa: CASSYRDRGLFGYTF

d_call: NA
j_call: TRBJ1-1
clone_size: once
v_call: TRBV5-1
cdr3_nt: TGCGCCAGCAGCTTGGCGGGGGGAGGCACTGAAGCTTTCTTT
cdr3_aa: CASSLAGGGTEAFF

d_call: TRBD1
j_call: TRBJ1-1
clone_size: NA
v_call: TRBV6-1
cdr3_nt: TGTGCCAGCAGTGAAGCGAACAGGGGGCTCCAAGCTTTCTTT
cdr3_aa: CASSEANRGLQAFF